This T cell receptor beta chain was identified in a study of human versus mouse CDR3 diversity and MHC coevolution. Overall study context: Each sample yielded about 0.6 x 10^7 to 1.8 x 10^7 valid reads.

In regard to this clone: Antigen specificity is unknown.

The germline V gene has CDR1 SGHDT and CDR2 YYEEEE. V was cut by 0 bases and J by 0 bases, with 6 bases left in between. This CDR3 spans 14 amino acids. The table came from immunoSEQ multiplex PCR; TCRdb's copy has only in-frame clones and leaves some out. The sample contains tens of thousands of clones, around 93% of which appear only once. Naive CD4 T cells, CD45RO-negative and CD62L-positive, were flow-sorted from PBMCs. Study-level results: Human T cells were selected on about six MHC II alleles. The lowest clonal inequality scores came from most of the three human donors.

This chain connects TRBV5-6 to TRBJ1-1, with D unclear. Sequencing input: naive CD4+ T cells from blood. Noted subset: CD45RO-negative CD62L-positive naive CD4 T cells. This clonotype was obtained from a person aged 30-69 years in good health. This CDR3 reads CASSLVGVNTEAFF. DNA of the CDR3: TGTGCCAGCAGCTTGGTAGGAGTGAACACTGAAGCTTTCTTT.